This T cell receptor (beta chain) comes out of a study of blood T cell repertoires in COVID-19. Study details: The United States, Italy and Spain supplied acute and convalescent COVID-19 samples. The analysed material was cDNA or gDNA that came from T cells, B-cell-depleted T cells, or PBMCs.

V was cut by 3 bases and J by 1 base, with 10 bases left in between. This CDR3 comprises 15 residues. Looked up from germline, CDR1 is SNHLY and CDR2 is FYNNEI. Per the authors' pipeline: Amplified reference gene primers provided the basis for estimating nucleated cell counts. Produced via immunoSEQ multiplex PCR; TCRdb's table is partial and in-frame only. The V and J calls and clone size were taken over from that table, and D and trimming were inferred from the DNA. Of roughly 150,000 clones listed, roughly 90% are singletons. Sequenced sample: peripheral blood. The chain carries TRBV2 and TRBJ2-4; D gene ambiguous. The sequence was obtained from a man between 60 and 75 years old with acute or convalescent COVID-19. The CDR3 bases are TGTGCCAGCAGTGAGGGCAGGAAGGCCAAAAACATTCAGTACTTC. Its translation is CASSEGRKAKNIQYF.